This TCR beta chain was documented in a study of blood T cell repertoires in COVID-19. The overall study: Material from acute and convalescent COVID-19 was sourced from the United States, Italy and Spain. T cells, B-cell-depleted T cells, or PBMCs supplied cDNA or gDNA.

The ends were cut back, 4 bases at V and 0 bases at J, with 13 bases in the middle. The CDR3 covers 16 residues. Germline-derived CDR1 and CDR2 are SGHRS and YFSETQ. Generated by immunoSEQ multiplex PCR, the TCRdb table keeps only in-frame clones and is missing some. The profile shows 150,000 to 200,000 clones, about 85% of them singletons. The specimen was peripheral blood. The receptor comes from a woman aged 80 or older with acute or convalescent COVID-19. The rearrangement joins TRBV5-1 to TRBJ2-2; TRBD1 is a possible D gene (7 bases). The CDR3 reads CASSPGDSANTGELFF. The CDR3 coding sequence is TGCGCCAGCAGCCCGGGGGACAGCGCGAACACCGGGGAGCTGTTTTTT. Filled out from reference TRBV5-1 and TRBJ2-2, the complete variable domain reads KAGVTQTPRYLIKTRGQQVTLSCSPISGHRSVSWYQQTPGQGLQFLFEYFSETQRNKGNFPGRFSGRQFSNSRSEMNVSTLELGDSALYLCASSPGDSANTGELFFGEGSRLTVL.